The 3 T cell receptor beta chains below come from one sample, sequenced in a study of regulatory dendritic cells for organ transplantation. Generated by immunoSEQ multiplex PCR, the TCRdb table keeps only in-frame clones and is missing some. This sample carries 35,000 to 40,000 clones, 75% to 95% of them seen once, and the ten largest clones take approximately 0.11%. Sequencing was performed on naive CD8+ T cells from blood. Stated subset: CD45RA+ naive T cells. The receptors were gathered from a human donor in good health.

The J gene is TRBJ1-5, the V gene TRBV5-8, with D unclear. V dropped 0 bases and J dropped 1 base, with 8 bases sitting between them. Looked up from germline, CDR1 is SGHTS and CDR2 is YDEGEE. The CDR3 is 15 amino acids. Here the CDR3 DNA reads TGTGCCAGCAGCTTGGGGGATACGAGCAATCAGCCCCAGCATTTT. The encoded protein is CASSLGDTSNQPQHF.

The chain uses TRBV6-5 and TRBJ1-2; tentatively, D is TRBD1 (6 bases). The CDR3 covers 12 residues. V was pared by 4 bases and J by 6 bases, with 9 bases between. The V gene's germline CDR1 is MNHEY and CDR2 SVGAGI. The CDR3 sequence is CASSSHRDGYTF. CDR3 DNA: TGTGCCAGCAGTTCACACAGGGATGGCTACACCTTC.

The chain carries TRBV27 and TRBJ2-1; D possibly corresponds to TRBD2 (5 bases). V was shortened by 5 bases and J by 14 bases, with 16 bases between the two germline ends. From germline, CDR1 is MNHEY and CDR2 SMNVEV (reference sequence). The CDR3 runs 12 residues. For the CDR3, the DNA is TGTGCCAGCAGTCTAGACTCCGAGGAGGAGTTCTTC. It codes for CASSLDSEEEFF.